This entry is about one T cell receptor beta chain. The data are from a study of shared clonotypes between healthy human individuals. CD4+ cell separation produced CD45RA+ naive and CD45RA-negative memory subsets. Template for every sorted-subset replicate PCR totaled 200 to 250 ng DNA, roughly 30,000 T cell genomes. The protocol was immunoSEQ multiplex PCR, while the TCRdb copy is restricted to in-frame clones and leaves out a portion. Among millions of clones, 93% were seen once, and the ten largest hold about 0.39%. This CDR3 region has 13 residues. With 5 bases clipped from V and 4 bases from J, the junction kept 4 bases outside the gene matches. The V gene's germline CDR1 is SGHKS and CDR2 YYEKEE (reference sequence).

The receptor comes from a young man in good health. Some clones in this sample may be carry-over from other donors' samples. V is TRBV5-5 and J is TRBJ2-7; the match to TRBD2 covers 9 bases. The sample comprised naive CD4+ T cells from PBMCs. Documented subset: CD45RA+ positively selected. DNA for the CDR3: TGTGCCAGCAGAGGACTAGCGAGATACGAGCAGTACTTC. The encoded protein is CASRGLARYEQYF.